This T cell receptor (delta chain) appears in the sequencing data of a study of γδ T cells in repeated Plasmodium falciparum infection. Study-wide background: Malaria-naive adults were infected with P. falciparum NF54 four times over roughly 600 days. Samples were taken at baseline, before some infections, and 21 days after each. Study-wide results and caveats: Vdelta2-negative gammadelta repertoires appeared less diverse and less shared in Malian than Australian children.

TCRdb ran CATT on the multiplex PCR reads. The sample has 50,000 to 55,000 delta-chain clones, around 2% seen once. Gammadelta T cells were flow-sorted from PBMC into Vgamma9/Vdelta2+ and Vdelta2-negative populations for bulk analysis. This clone has a handful of counts. Its antigen is as yet unknown. The TCRdb protein comes from a much larger clone and disagrees with this DNA's translation at residue 20, likely due to a read error; the protein given here is derived from the DNA. In germline, CDR1 is GEAIGNYY, CDR2 EKD. This CDR3 is 22 amino acids long. This sequence originates from a pool of human donors (malaria-infected and uninfected, not separated). Specimen: gamma-delta T cells from blood. The V gene is given as TRDV2, and no J gene call is available; TRDD3 is the table's D call and was not checked against the DNA. Here the CDR3 reads CACDTVLTGGYAKKKHSDKFIF. DNA of the CDR3: TGTGCCTGTGACACCGTCTTAACTGGGGGATACGCTAAGAAAAAGCATAGCGATAAATTCATCTTT.